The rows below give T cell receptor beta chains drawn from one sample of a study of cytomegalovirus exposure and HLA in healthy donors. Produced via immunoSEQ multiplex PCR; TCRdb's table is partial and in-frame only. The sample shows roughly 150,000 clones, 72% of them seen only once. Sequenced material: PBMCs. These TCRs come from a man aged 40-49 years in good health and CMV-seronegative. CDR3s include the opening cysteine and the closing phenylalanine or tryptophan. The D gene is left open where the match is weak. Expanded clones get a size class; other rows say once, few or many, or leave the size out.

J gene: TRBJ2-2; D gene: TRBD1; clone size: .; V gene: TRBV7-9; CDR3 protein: CASSFSRDRGTGELFF; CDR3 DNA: TGTGCCAGCAGCTTTTCCCGGGACAGGGGCACCGGGGAGCTGTTTTTT
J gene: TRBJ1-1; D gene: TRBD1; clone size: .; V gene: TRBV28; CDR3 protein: CASRRRDREVENTEAFF; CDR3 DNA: TGTGCCAGCCGGCGTAGGGACAGGGAGGTCGAGAACACTGAAGCTTTCTTT
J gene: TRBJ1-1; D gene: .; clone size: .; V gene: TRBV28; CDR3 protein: CASSPDTEAFF; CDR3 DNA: TGTGCCAGCAGTCCGGACACTGAAGCTTTCTTT
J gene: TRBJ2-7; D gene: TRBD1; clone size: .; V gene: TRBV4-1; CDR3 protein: CASSQTGTADAYEQYF; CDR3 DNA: TGCGCCAGCAGCCAAACCGGGACAGCCGACGCCTACGAGCAGTACTTC
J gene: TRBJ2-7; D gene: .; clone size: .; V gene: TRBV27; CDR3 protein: CASSSAGVYEQYF; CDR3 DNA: TGTGCCAGCAGTTCTGCAGGGGTGTACGAGCAGTACTTC
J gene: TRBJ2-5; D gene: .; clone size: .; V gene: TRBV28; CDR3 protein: CAVTSRDTSTQYF; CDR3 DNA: TGTGCCGTCACGAGCCGGGACACCTCGACCCAGTACTTC
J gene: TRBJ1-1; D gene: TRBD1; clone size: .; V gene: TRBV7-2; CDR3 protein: CASSRQGHNTEAFF; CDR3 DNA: TGTGCCAGCAGCAGACAGGGGCACAACACTGAAGCTTTCTTT
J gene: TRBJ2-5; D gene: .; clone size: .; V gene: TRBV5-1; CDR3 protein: CASSLVLATSESQYF; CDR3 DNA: TGCGCCAGCAGCTTGGTTCTAGCGACCAGTGAGTCCCAGTACTTC
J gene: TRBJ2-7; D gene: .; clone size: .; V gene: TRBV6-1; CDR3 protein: CASSEWAGQGYEQYF; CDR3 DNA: TGTGCCAGCAGTGAATGGGCTGGGCAGGGGTACGAGCAGTACTTC
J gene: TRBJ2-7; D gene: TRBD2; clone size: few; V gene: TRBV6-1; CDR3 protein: CASSEGGLVYEQYF; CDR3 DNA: TGTGCCAGCAGTGAAGGGGGACTAGTCTACGAGCAGTACTTC
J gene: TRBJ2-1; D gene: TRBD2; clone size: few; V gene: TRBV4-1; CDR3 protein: CASSQRTSQIEGEQFF; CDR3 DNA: TGCGCCAGCAGCCAGCGGACTAGTCAGATCGAGGGTGAGCAGTTCTTC
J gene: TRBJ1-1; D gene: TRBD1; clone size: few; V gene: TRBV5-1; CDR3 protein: CASSPTGDTEAFF; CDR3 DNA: TGCGCCAGCAGCCCTACAGGGGACACTGAAGCTTTCTTT
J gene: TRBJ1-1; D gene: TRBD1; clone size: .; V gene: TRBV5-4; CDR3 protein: CASRSPGQEYSEAFF; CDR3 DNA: TGTGCCAGCAGATCTCCGGGACAGGAGTATTCTGAAGCTTTCTTT
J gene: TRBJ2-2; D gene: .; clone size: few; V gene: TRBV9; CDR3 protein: CASSARPRGSGTGELFF; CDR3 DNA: TGTGCCAGCAGCGCCCGACCCCGGGGGTCGGGCACCGGGGAGCTGTTTTTT
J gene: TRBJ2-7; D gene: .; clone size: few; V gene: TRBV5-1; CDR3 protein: CASSYQRVAAYEQYF; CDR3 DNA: TGCGCCAGCAGCTACCAGCGGGTTGCCGCTTACGAGCAGTACTTC
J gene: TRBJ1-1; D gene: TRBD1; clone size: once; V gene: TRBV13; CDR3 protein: CASSLGQGMAFF; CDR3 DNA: TGTGCCAGCAGCTTGGGACAGGGGATGGCTTTCTTT
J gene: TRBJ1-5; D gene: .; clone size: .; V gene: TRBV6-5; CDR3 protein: CASSYSNQGGQPQHF; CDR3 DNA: TGTGCCAGCAGTTACTCGAATCAGGGCGGACAGCCCCAGCATTTT
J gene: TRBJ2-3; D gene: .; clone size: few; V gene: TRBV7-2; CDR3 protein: CASSLGHFSTDTQYF; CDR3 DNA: TGTGCCAGCAGCCTCGGACATTTTAGCACAGATACGCAGTATTTT
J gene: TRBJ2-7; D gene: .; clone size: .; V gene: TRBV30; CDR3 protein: CAWSVLDSDSYEQYF; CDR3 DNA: TGTGCCTGGAGTGTACTTGATAGCGATTCCTACGAGCAGTACTTC
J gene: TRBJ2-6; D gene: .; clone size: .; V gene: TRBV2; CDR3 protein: CASSYLRGSGANVLTF; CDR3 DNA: TGTGCCAGCAGTTACCTCAGGGGATCCGGGGCCAACGTCCTGACTTTC
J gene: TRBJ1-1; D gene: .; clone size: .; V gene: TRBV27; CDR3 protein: CASSLARGNTEAFF; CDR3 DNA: TGTGCCAGCAGTTTAGCTAGGGGGAACACTGAAGCTTTCTTT
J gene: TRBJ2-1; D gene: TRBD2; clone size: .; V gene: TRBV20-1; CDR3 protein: CSVAGAIEQFF; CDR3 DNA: TGCAGTGTAGCGGGGGCAATAGAGCAGTTCTTC
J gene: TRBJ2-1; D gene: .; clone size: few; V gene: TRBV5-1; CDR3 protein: CASSLDVGPYNEQFF; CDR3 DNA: TGCGCCAGCAGCTTGGATGTGGGCCCCTACAATGAGCAGTTCTTC
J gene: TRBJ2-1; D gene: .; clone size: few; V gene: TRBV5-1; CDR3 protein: CASRGDTYNEQFF; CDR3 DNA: TGCGCCAGCAGGGGGGACACCTACAATGAGCAGTTCTTC
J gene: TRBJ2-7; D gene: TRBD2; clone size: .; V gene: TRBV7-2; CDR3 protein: CASSFLDGRAIVEQYF; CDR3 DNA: TGTGCCAGCAGCTTTTTGGACGGGAGGGCCATAGTAGAGCAGTACTTC
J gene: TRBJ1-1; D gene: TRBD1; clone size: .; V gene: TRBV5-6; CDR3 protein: CASSGTGHMNTEAFF; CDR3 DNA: TGTGCCAGCAGCGGGACAGGACACATGAACACTGAAGCTTTCTTT
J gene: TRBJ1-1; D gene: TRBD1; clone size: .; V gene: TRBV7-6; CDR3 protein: CASRSYRGNTEAFF; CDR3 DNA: TGTGCCAGCAGATCGTACAGGGGAAACACTGAAGCTTTCTTT
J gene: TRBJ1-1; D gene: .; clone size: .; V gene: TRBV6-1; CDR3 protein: CASRDGGSNTEAFF; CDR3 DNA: TGTGCCAGCAGGGACGGAGGAAGTAACACTGAAGCTTTCTTT
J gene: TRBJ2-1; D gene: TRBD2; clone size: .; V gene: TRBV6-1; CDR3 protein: CASSWGAGGYNEQFF; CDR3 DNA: TGTGCCAGCAGTTGGGGAGCGGGGGGCTACAATGAGCAGTTCTTC
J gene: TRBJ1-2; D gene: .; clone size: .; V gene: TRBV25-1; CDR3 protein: CASSDQGHYGYPF; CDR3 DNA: TGTGCCAGCAGTGACCAGGGGCATTATGGCTACCCCTTC
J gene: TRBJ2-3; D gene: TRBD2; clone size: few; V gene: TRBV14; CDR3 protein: CASSQRFAASGKYADTQYF; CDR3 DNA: TGTGCCAGCAGCCAAAGATTTGCGGCTAGCGGGAAGTACGCAGATACGCAGTATTTT
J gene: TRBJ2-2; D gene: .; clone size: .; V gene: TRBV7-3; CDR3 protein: CASSPGWGRATPGELFF; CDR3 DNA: TGTGCCAGCAGCCCAGGGTGGGGGCGCGCAACGCCAGGGGAGCTGTTTTTT
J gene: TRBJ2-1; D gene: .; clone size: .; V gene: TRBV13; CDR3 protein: CASSNRGHSEQFF; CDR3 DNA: TGTGCCAGCAGCAATAGGGGTCACTCGGAGCAGTTCTTC
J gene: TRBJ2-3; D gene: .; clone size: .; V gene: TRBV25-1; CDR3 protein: CASSEWGLDTQYF; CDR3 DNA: TGTGCCAGCAGTGAATGGGGGCTAGATACGCAGTATTTT
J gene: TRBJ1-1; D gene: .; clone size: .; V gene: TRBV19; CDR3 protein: CASSMGQNTEAFF; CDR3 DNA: TGTGCCAGTAGTATGGGACAGAACACTGAAGCTTTCTTT
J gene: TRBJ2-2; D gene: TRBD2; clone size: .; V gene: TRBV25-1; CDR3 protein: CASSEWTSLAGELFF; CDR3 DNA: TGTGCCAGCAGTGAATGGACTAGCTTGGCCGGGGAGCTGTTTTTT
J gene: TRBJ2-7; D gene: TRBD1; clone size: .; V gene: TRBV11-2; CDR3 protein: CASSFTGGLTYEQYF; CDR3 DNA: TGTGCCAGCAGCTTTACAGGGGGCTTAACCTACGAGCAGTACTTC